A single sample is the source of the 24 T cell receptor beta chains below, sequenced in a study of identical twins. One entry per CDR3 protein results from TCRdb running MiXCR on the 5' RACE reads. The table includes 500,000 to 650,000 distinct CDR3 sequences, under 8.5% detected once. The same data also contributed to another study, on yellow fever vaccine responses in identical twins.

Input material: PBMCs. The receptors come from a young woman in good health.

This clonotype was counted at least ten times. CDR3 bases: TGTGCCATCAGCGCAAGCCAGGGGGCATATGGCTACACCTTC. Protein sequence: CAISASQGAYGYTF. The rearrangement joins TRBV10-3 to TRBJ1-2, with 8 bases identical to TRBD1. V shed 6 bases, J shed 5 bases, and the junction held 8 bases outside the gene matches. The CDR3 spans 14 residues. Per germline, CDR1 ENHRY and CDR2 SYGVKD.

This clonotype was found a few times. This sequence joins TRBV12-3 or TRBV12-4 and TRBJ1-6; D is undetermined. The CDR3 consists of 15 residues. V was clipped by 6 bases and J by 8 bases, with 17 bases between them. The DNA of the CDR3 is TGTGCCAGCAGAGGCCCCGAAGGTTCTGATTCACCCCTCCACTTT. Its protein is CASRGPEGSDSPLHF.

This chain joins TRBV12-3 or TRBV12-4 and TRBJ2-1; 8 bases are a match to TRBD2. The CDR3 totals 17 residues. Losses at the gene ends were 3 bases for V and 9 bases for J; bases not matched to a gene: 16. The CDR3 bases are TGTGCCAGCAGTTTCTCGGGACTAGTCTACTCACGACGTGAGCAGTTCTTC. Protein product: CASSFSGLVYSRREQFF.

In this sample, this clonotype turned up many times. This chain uses TRBV5-1 with TRBJ2-7, with 7 positions matching TRBD1. From germline, CDR1 is SGHRS and CDR2 YFSETQ. J gave up 5 bases and V 3 bases, and 5 bases lay outside the gene matches. The CDR3 covers 13 residues. For the CDR3, the DNA is TGCGCCAGCAGCTACTCCGGACAGGACGAGCAGTACTTC. It is translated as CASSYSGQDEQYF.

Many counts were recorded for this clonotype. The gene calls are TRBV5-1 and TRBJ2-1; 7 bases are a match to TRBD2. This CDR3 is built from 11 residues. Germline V CDR1 and CDR2: SGHRS, YFSETQ. The V segment lost 5 bases and the J segment 8 bases; nucleotides outside the gene matches: 1. This CDR3 reads CASRRGYEQFF. DNA of the CDR3: TGCGCCAGCAGGCGGGGGTATGAGCAGTTCTTC.

The chain carries TRBV6-5 and TRBJ1-1; D gene uncertain. Trimming shortened V by 0 bases and J by 1 base, and 12 bases separated the two germline ends. Germline CDR1 and CDR2: MNHEY and SVGAGI. There are 16 residues in the CDR3. The CDR3 is CASSYSGGVGNTEAFF. The CDR3 DNA is TGTGCCAGCAGTTACTCCGGTGGGGTGGGGAACACTGAAGCTTTCTTT.

In this sample, this clonotype turned up a few times. The J gene is TRBJ2-5, the V gene TRBV29-1, with 9 bases lining up with TRBD1. The CDR3 runs to 14 residues. V shed 5 bases, J shed 5 bases, and the junction held 9 bases outside the gene matches. CDR1 is SQVTM, CDR2 ANQGSEA, per germline. The CDR3: CSVRGQGKGETQYF. The CDR3 DNA is TGCAGCGTTCGGGGACAGGGCAAGGGGGAGACCCAGTACTTC. Looking up the rest from reference TRBV29-1 and TRBJ2-5 gives the full variable domain: SAVISQKPSRDICQRGTSLTIQCQVDSQVTMMFWYRQQPGQSLTLIATANQGSEATYESGFVIDKFPISRPNLTFSTLTVSNMSPEDSSIYLCSVRGQGKGETQYFGPGTRLLVL.

V is TRBV3-1 and J is TRBJ2-3, with a tentative D call TRBD2 (6 bases). With 4 bases removed from V and 2 bases from J, the gap between germline ends came to 19 bases. The CDR3 is 17 amino acids. Looked up from germline, CDR1 is LGHDT and CDR2 is YNNKEL (reference sequence). The CDR3 nucleotides are TGTGCCAGCAGCCCCGGACCGACTAGTGCCTTCACAGATACGCAGTATTTT. This encodes CASSPGPTSAFTDTQYF.

The DNA of the CDR3 is TGTGCCAGCAGCAAAGGACAGGGGAAGGGCTACGAGCAGTACTTC. Translation: CASSKGQGKGYEQYF. The chain employs TRBV7-6 and TRBJ2-7; the match to TRBD1 covers 9 bases. This CDR3 comprises 15 residues. Trimming at V came to 5 bases and at J to 3 bases, leaving 8 bases not matched to a gene. Germline V gene data show CDR1 as SGHVS and CDR2 as FNYEAQ.

This clonotype was recorded at least ten times. Here the CDR3 reads CASSYSSNEKLFF. The CDR3 DNA follows: TGTGCCAGCAGTTACAGCTCGAATGAAAAACTGTTTTTT. The rearrangement uses TRBV6-5 and TRBJ1-4; D ambiguous. V lost 2 bases and J lost 5, with 6 bases in between. Looked up from germline, CDR1 is MNHEY and CDR2 is SVGAGI. The CDR3 has 13 amino acids.

V and J are TRBV12-3 or TRBV12-4 and TRBJ1-2, with D tentatively TRBD1 (6 bases). The CDR3 has 16 amino acids. V was trimmed by 3 bases and J by 4 bases, leaving 18 bases between them. This CDR3 reads CASSLRAQGEGYGYTF. The CDR3 DNA follows: TGTGCCAGCAGTTTGCGGGCACAGGGAGAAGGCTATGGCTACACCTTC.

This clonotype was seen at least ten times. The chain has TRBV7-9 and TRBJ2-2; 7 bases are a match to TRBD2. CDR3 length equals 15 residues. From germline, CDR1 is SEHNR and CDR2 FQNEAQ (reference sequence). After removal of 3 bases from V and 0 bases from J, the junction contained 1 base not matched to a gene. CDR3 residues: CASSFGLANTGELFF. CDR3 bases: TGTGCCAGCAGCTTCGGACTAGCGAACACCGGGGAGCTGTTTTTT.

Only a few counts were recorded for this clonotype. This chain connects TRBV15 to TRBJ2-1, with D uncertain. V was shortened by 1 base and J by 4 bases, with 5 bases between the two germline ends. CDR3 length: 13 residues. CDR1 and CDR2 from the germline V gene are LNHNV and YYDKDF (reference sequence). Here the CDR3 reads CATSRARYNEQFF. The CDR3 coding sequence is TGTGCCACCAGCAGAGCTCGGTACAATGAGCAGTTCTTC.

Many counts were recorded for this clonotype. V usage is TRBV12-5 and J usage is TRBJ2-1, with TRBD2 matching over 8 bases. The CDR3 consists of 13 residues. Germline CDR1 reads LGHNT; CDR2 reads FRNRAP. With V trimmed by 3 bases and J by 7 bases, 2 bases remained unmatched. CDR3 DNA: TGTGCTAGTGGTTTCGGGGGGGCGAATGAGCAGTTCTTC. Its translation is CASGFGGANEQFF. Full variable domain (missing parts from reference TRBV12-5 and TRBJ2-1): DARVTQTPRHKVTEMGQEVTMRCQPILGHNTVFWYRQTMMQGLELLAYFRNRAPLDDSGMPKDRFSAEMPDATLATLKIQPSEPRDSAVYFCASGFGGANEQFFGPGTRLTVL.

In its sample, this clonotype was seen many times. The chain employs TRBV7-9 and TRBJ2-5, with a weak D call TRBD2 (5 bases). Germline assignment: CDR1 SEHNR and CDR2 FQNEAQ (reference sequence). CDR3 length equals 13 residues. The V end lost 2 bases, the J end lost 3 bases, and 7 bases lay between the germline ends. CDR3 sequence (DNA): TGTGCCAGCAGCTTATCGGAGGAAGAGACCCAGTACTTC. Protein: CASSLSEEETQYF.

This clonotype appeared a few times. The chain couples TRBV5-1 to TRBJ1-2; 7 positions agree with TRBD1. The V and J ends lost 5 bases and 8 bases, in that order; junction bases with no gene match: 12. Germline V gene sequence: CDR1 SGHRS, CDR2 YFSETQ. The CDR3 consists of 14 residues. The CDR3 DNA sequence: TGCGCCAGCAGGGCTGGACAGGAGGGACGGGGCTACACCTTC. It translates to CASRAGQEGRGYTF.

This clonotype was found a few times. V gene TRBV19 combines with J gene TRBJ2-1; 7 nucleotides line up with TRBD2. CDR1 and CDR2 from the germline V gene are LNHDA and SQIVND (reference sequence). J gave up 0 bases and V 4 bases, and 6 bases lay outside the gene matches. The CDR3 is 16 amino acids. The CDR3 DNA is TGTGCCAGTAGTACCCTAGCGGCGAGCTCCTACAATGAGCAGTTCTTC. Translating gives CASSTLAASSYNEQFF.

This clonotype has just a few counts. V usage is TRBV27 and J usage is TRBJ1-3; D is perhaps TRBD1 (5 bases). Germline CDR1 reads MNHEY; CDR2 reads SMNVEV (reference sequence). CDR3 length: 14 amino acids. Trimming cost V 4 bases and J 5 bases, with 12 bases left between them. The CDR3 sequence is CASSSRDSRNTIYF. The DNA of the CDR3 is TGTGCCAGCAGTTCCCGGGACTCGAGAAACACCATATATTTT.

This clonotype was counted ten times or more. The chain joins TRBV3-1 to TRBJ2-2; D is uncertain. The CDR3 sequence is 13 residues long. V was clipped by 1 base and J by 5 bases, with 5 bases between them. The germline CDR1 and CDR2 sequences are LGHDT and YNNKEL (reference sequence). The CDR3 nucleotides read TGTGCCAGCAGCCAAGTCATGACCGGGGAGCTGTTTTTT. Protein product: CASSQVMTGELFF.

This clonotype was observed many times. The V gene is TRBV5-6, the J gene TRBJ2-3, with D possibly matching TRBD2 (6 bases). V gave up 3 bases and J gave up 5 bases, with 16 bases separating them. The CDR3 extends over 15 amino acids. Germline V gene data show CDR1 as SGHDT and CDR2 as YYEEEE. CDR3 sequence reads: CASSSLGGSEDTQYF. The CDR3 nucleotides are TGTGCCAGCAGCTCCCTTGGGGGGAGTGAAGATACGCAGTATTTT.

This clonotype was picked up a small number of times. The chain carries TRBV5-1 and TRBJ2-4, with D perhaps TRBD2 (6 bases). CDR3 size: 21 residues. The V end lost 4 bases, the J end lost 4 bases, and 33 bases lay between the germline ends. Germline CDR1 SGHRS, CDR2 YFSETQ. In DNA form, the CDR3 reads TGCGCCAGCAGCCCAGTCGACGATACCGGGACTCCGATTGGCTTAAAAAACATTCAGTACTTC. Protein: CASSPVDDTGTPIGLKNIQYF.

The chain recombines TRBV7-9 with TRBJ2-1; D is uncertain. CDR1 is SEHNR and CDR2 is FQNEAQ in the germline V gene (reference sequence). The CDR3 length is 15 residues. Trimming stripped 0 bases from V and 5 bases from J, with 11 bases between. CDR3 amino acids: CASSLALRANNEQFF. The CDR3 DNA follows: TGTGCCAGCAGCTTAGCGCTTAGGGCCAACAATGAGCAGTTCTTC.

The rearrangement uses TRBV7-8 and TRBJ1-5; D remains unclear. The CDR3 covers 17 residues. The germline V gene has CDR1 SGHVS and CDR2 FQNEAQ. Trimming removed 1 base at V and 1 base at J, with 14 bases between. CDR3 amino acids: CASSLVRQAKSNQPQHF. In DNA form, the CDR3 reads TGTGCCAGCAGCTTAGTAAGGCAGGCTAAAAGCAATCAGCCCCAGCATTTT.

This clonotype was observed many times. This chain joins TRBV14 and TRBJ2-5; D is possibly TRBD1 (6 bases). The V gene lost 2 bases and the J gene lost 7 bases, with 20 bases spanning the gap. This CDR3 spans 16 amino acids. From germline, CDR1 is SGHDN and CDR2 FVKESK. DNA for the CDR3: TGTGCCAGCAGCCAATCCGGGACACCTGCGACCGGGACCCAGTACTTC. The encoded protein is CASSQSGTPATGTQYF.